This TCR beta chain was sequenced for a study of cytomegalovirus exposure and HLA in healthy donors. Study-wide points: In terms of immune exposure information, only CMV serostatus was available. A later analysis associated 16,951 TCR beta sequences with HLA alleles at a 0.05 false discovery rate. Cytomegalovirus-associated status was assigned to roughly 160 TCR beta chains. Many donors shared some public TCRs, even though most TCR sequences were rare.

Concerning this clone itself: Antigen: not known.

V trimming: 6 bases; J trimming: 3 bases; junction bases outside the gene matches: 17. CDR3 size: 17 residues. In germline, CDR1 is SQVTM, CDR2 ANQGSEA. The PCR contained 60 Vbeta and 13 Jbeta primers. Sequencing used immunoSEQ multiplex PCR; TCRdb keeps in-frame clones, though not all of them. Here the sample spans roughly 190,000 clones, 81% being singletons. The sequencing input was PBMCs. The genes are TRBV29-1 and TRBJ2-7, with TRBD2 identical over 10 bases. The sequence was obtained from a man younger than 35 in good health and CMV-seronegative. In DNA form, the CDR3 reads TGCAGCGTGCCAAAACTTACCCCTAGCGGGAGCCGCTACGAGCAGTACTTC. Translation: CSVPKLTPSGSRYEQYF.